This T cell receptor beta chain originates from a study of T cell responses to AZD1222 COVID-19 vaccine. Overall study findings and caveats: Increases in Spike-specific TCR breadth and depth were seen after two AZD1222 doses. With dominance at 160-218 and 743-854, vaccine-associated CD4 TCRs spanned spike. Baseline seropositivity occurred in only a handful of AZD1222 recipients.

To note about this clone: Its specificity is not known.

Germline V CDR1 and CDR2: KGHSH, LQKENI. The length of the CDR3 is 17 residues. The V and J ends lost 2 bases and 1 base respectively, with 14 bases between them. Only in-frame clones appear in the TCRdb table, and some are missing; sequencing was by immunoSEQ multiplex PCR. The sample holds under 200,000 clones, approximately 94% seen once. This clonotype was sampled from an adult in good health. Sequencing used peripheral blood, obtained on day 0 of AZD1222 vaccination. This chain uses TRBV18 with TRBJ2-2, with D perhaps matching TRBD2 (6 bases). This CDR3 reads CASSPVTSLVNTGELFF. As DNA, the CDR3 is TGTGCCAGCTCACCAGTCACTAGCCTCGTGAACACCGGGGAGCTGTTTTTT.